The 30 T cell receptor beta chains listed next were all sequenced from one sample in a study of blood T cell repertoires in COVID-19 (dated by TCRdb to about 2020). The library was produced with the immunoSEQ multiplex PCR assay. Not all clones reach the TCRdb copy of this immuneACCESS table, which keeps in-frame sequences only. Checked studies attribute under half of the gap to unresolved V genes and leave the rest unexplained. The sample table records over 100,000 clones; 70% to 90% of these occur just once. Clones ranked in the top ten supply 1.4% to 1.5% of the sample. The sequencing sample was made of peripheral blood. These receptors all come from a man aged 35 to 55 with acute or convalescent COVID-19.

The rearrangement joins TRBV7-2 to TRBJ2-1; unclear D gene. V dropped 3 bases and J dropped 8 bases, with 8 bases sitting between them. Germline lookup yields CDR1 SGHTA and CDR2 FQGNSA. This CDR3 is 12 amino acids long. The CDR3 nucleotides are TGTGCCAGCAGCTTCATCGCGGATGAGCAGTTCTTC. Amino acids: CASSFIADEQFF.

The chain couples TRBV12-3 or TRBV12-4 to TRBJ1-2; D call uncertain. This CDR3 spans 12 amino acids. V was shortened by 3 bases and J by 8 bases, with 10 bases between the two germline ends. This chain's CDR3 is CASSFGEYGYTF. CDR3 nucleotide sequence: TGTGCCAGCAGTTTCGGGGAATACGGCTACACCTTC.

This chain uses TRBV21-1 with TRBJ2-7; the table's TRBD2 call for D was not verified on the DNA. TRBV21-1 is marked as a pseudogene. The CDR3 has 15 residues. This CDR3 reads CASSDPGTSTYEQYF. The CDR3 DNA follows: TGTGCCAGCAGCGACCCCGGGACTAGTACTTACGAGCAGTACTTC.

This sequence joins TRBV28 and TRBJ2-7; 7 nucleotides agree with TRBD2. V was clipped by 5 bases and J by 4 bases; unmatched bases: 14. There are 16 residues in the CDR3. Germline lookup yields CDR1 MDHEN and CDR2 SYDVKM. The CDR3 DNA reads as TGTGCCAGCAGTCCTAATGAAGGACGGGGAGGGTACGAGCAGTACTTC. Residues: CASSPNEGRGGYEQYF.

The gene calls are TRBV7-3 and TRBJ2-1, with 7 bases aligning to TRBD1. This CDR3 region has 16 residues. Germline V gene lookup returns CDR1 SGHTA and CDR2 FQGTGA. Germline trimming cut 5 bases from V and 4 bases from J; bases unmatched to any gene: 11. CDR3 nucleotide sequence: TGTGCCAGCAGCAACGACAGGGACCAGTTTTACAATGAGCAGTTCTTC. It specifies CASSNDRDQFYNEQFF.

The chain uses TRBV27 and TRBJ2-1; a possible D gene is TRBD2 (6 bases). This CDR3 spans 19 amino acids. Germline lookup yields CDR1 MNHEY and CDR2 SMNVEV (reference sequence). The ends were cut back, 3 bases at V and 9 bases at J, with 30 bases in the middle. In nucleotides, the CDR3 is TGTGCCAGCAGTTTTTCCCCAGGGTTCCGACTAGTCCGTTCGAGTGAGCAGTTCTTC. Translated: CASSFSPGFRLVRSSEQFF.

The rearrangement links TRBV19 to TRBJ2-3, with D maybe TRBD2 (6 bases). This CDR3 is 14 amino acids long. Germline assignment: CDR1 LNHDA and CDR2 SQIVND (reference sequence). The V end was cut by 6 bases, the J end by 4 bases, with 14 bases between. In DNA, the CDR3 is TGTGCCAGTAGCCGGGGGACTGTATCAGATACGCAGTATTTT. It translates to CASSRGTVSDTQYF.

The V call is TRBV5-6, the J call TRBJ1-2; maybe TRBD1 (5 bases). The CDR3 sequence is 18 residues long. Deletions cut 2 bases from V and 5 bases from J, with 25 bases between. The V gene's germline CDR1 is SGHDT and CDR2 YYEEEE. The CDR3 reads CASSFRQRGPGNLYGYTF. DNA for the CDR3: TGTGCCAGCAGCTTCCGACAGCGTGGACCAGGGAACCTTTATGGCTACACCTTC.

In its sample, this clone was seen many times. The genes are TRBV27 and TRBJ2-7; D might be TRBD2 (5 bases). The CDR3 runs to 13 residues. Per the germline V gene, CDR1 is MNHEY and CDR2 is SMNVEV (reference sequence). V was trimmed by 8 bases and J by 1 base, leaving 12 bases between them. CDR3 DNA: TGTGCCAGCGGAAACGGACTGTCCTACGAGCAGTACTTC. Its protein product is CASGNGLSYEQYF.

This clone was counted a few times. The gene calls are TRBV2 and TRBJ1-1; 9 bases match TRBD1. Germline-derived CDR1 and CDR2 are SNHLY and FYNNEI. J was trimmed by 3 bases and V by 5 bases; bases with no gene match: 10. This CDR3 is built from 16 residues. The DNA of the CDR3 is TGTGCCAGCAGTCAAGGACAGGGGAGGTTTGACACTGAAGCTTTCTTT. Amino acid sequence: CASSQGQGRFDTEAFF.

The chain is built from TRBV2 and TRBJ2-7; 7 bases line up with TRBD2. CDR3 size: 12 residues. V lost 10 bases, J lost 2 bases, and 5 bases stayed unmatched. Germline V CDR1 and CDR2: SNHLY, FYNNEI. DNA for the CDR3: TGTGCCACCGCGGGGAGGGCCTACGAGCAGTACTTC. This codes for CATAGRAYEQYF.

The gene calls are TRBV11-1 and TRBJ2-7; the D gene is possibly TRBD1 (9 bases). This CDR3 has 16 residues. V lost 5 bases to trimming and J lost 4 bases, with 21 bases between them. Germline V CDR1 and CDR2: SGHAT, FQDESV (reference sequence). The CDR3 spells CASSRGGTQGAYEQYF. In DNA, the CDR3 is TGTGCCAGCAGCCGCGGGGGGACACAGGGGGCTTACGAGCAGTACTTC.

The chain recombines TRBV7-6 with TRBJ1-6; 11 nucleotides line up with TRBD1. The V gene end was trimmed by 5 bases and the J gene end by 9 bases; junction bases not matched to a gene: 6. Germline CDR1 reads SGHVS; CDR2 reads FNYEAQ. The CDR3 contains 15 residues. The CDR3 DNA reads TGTGCCAGCAGCGATCGGGACAGGGGGGTTTCACCCCTCCACTTT. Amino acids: CASSDRDRGVSPLHF.

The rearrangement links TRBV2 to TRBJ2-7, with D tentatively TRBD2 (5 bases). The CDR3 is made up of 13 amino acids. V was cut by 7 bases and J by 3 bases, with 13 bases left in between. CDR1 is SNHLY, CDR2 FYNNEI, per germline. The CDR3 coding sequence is TGTGCCAGCACGCGTCTTCGGGGCTACGAGCAGTACTTC. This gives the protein CASTRLRGYEQYF.

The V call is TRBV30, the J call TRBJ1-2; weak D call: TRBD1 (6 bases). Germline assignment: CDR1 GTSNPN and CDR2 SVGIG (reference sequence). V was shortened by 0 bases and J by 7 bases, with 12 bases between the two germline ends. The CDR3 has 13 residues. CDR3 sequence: CAWSVQGEGGYTF. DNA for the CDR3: TGTGCCTGGAGTGTACAGGGAGAGGGTGGCTACACCTTC.

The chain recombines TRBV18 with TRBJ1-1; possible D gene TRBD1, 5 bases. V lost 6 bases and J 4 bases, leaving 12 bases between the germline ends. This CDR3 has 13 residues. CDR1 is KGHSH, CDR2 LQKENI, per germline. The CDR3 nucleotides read TGTGCCAGCTCTCGAGTAAGGGGCACTGAAGCTTTCTTT. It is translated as CASSRVRGTEAFF. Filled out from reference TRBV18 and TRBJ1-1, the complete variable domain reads NAGVMQNPRHLVRRRGQEARLRCSPMKGHSHVYWYRQLPEEGLKFMVYLQKENIIDESGMPKERFSAEFPKEGPSILRIQQVVRGDSAAYFCASSRVRGTEAFFGQGTRLTVV.

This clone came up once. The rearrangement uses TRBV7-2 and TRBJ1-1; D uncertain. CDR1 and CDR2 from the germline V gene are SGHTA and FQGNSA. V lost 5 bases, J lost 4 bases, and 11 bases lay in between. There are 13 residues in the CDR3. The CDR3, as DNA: TGTGCCAGCAGCGCCGCCTCGGGCACTGAAGCTTTCTTT. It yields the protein CASSAASGTEAFF.

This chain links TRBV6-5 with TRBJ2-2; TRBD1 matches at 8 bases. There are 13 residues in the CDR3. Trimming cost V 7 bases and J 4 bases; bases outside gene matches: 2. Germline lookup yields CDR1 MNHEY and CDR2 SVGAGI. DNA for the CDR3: TGTGCCAGCACTACAGGGGGCACCGGGGAGCTGTTTTTT. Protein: CASTTGGTGELFF.

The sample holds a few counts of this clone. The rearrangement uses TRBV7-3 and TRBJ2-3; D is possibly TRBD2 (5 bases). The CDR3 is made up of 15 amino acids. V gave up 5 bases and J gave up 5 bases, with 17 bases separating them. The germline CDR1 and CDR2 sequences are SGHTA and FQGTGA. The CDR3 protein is CASSPSRDKGDTQYF. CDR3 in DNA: TGTGCCAGCAGCCCCTCACGGGATAAGGGAGATACGCAGTATTTT.

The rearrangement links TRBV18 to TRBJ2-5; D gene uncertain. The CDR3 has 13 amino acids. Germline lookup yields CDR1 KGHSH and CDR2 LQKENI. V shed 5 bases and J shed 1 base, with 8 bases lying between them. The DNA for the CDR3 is TGTGCCAGCTCAGGTGGCAGCCAAGAGACCCAGTACTTC. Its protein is CASSGGSQETQYF.

CDR3 in DNA: TGTGCCAGTAGCTCCCTGGGGGGTAGGAATCAGCCCCAGCATTTT. The encoded protein is CASSSLGGRNQPQHF. The rearrangement links TRBV19 to TRBJ1-5, with D perhaps TRBD1 (5 bases). Germline loops: CDR1 LNHDA, CDR2 SQIVND (reference sequence). This CDR3 spans 15 amino acids. Trimming took 6 bases from V and 4 from J, leaving 16 bases between them.

The CDR3 sequence is CASSRRLAAPLMDEQFF. The CDR3 nucleotides read TGTGCCAGCAGCCGGAGACTAGCGGCCCCCCTTATGGATGAGCAGTTCTTC. The chain links TRBV4-2 to TRBJ2-1, with TRBD2 identical over 9 bases. The CDR3 runs to 17 residues. Germline assignment: CDR1 LGHNA and CDR2 YNFKEQ. Trimming cost V 4 bases and J 8 bases; bases outside gene matches: 15.

CDR3: CASSEGQFEKLFF. The DNA for the CDR3 is TGTGCCAGCAGTGAGGGGCAGTTTGAAAAACTGTTTTTT. V and J are TRBV6-1 and TRBJ1-4; maybe TRBD1 (5 bases). This CDR3 has 13 amino acids. The germline gives CDR1 MNHNS, CDR2 SASEGT. Trimming removed 3 bases at V and 7 bases at J, with 9 bases between.

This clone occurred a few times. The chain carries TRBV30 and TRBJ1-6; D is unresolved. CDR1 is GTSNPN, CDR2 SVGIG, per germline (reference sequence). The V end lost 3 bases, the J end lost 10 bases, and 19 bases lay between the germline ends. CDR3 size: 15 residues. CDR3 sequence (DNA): TGTGCCTGGAGGCACAATCGGCCAAGCAGGTCACCCCTCCACTTT. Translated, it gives CAWRHNRPSRSPLHF.

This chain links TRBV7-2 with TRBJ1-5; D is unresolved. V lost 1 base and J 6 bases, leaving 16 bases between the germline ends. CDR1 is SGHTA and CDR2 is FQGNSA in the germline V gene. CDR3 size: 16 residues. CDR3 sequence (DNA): TGTGCCAGCAGCTTAGTGGAGGGTAGGCCTCCTCAGCCCCAGCATTTT. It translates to CASSLVEGRPPQPQHF.

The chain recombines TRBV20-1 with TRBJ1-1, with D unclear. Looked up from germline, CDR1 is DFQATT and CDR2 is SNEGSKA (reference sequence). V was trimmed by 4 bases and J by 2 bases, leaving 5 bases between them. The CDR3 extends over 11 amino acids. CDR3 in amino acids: CSAKSNTEAFF. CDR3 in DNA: TGCAGTGCTAAATCAAACACTGAAGCTTTCTTT.

This chain's CDR3 is CASSTTGGHYGYTF. The CDR3 DNA sequence: TGTGCCAGCAGTACTACAGGGGGCCACTATGGCTACACCTTC. The gene calls are TRBV28 and TRBJ1-2; 9 bases are shared with TRBD1. The CDR3 loop spans 14 amino acids. Germline V gene sequence: CDR1 MDHEN, CDR2 SYDVKM. V gave up 5 bases and J gave up 3 bases; unmatched junction bases: 4.

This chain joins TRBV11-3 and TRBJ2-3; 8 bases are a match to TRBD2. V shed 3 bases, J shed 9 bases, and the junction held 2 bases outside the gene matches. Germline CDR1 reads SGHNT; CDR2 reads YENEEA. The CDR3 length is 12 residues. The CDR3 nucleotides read TGTGCCAGCAGCTTTAGCGGGGACACGCAGTATTTT. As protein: CASSFSGDTQYF.

The CDR3 sequence: CASSFGTGGFYEQYF. CDR3 coding DNA: TGTGCCAGCAGCTTTGGGACAGGGGGCTTCTACGAGCAGTACTTC. The chain is built from TRBV11-2 and TRBJ2-7, with 12 bases matching TRBD1. The CDR3 totals 15 residues. J lost 3 bases, V lost 3 bases, and 3 bases had no gene match. Germline V lookup: CDR1 SGHAT, CDR2 FQNNGV.

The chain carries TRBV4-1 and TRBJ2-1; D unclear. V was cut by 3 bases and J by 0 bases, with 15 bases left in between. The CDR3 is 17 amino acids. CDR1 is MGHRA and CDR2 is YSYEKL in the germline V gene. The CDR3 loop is CASSHWFKVSSYNEQFF. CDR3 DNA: TGCGCCAGCAGCCATTGGTTCAAAGTTAGCTCCTACAATGAGCAGTTCTTC.